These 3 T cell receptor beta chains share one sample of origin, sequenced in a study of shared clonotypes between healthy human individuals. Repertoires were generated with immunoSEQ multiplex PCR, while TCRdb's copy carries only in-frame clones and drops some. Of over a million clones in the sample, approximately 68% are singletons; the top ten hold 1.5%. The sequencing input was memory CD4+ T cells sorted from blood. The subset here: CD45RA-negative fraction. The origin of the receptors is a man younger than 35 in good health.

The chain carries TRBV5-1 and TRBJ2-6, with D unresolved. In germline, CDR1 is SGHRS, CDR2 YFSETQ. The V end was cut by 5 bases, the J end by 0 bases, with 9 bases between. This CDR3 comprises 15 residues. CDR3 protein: CASSDGSSGANVLTF. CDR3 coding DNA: TGCGCCAGCAGTGACGGAAGCTCTGGGGCCAACGTCCTGACTTTC.

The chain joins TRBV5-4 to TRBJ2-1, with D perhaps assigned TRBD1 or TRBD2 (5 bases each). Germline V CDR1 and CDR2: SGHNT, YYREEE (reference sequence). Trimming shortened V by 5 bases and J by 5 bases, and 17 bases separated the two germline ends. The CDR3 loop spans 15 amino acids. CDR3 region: CASSRSGTYNNEQFF. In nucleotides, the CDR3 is TGTGCCAGCAGTCGATCCGGGACCTACAACAATGAGCAGTTCTTC.

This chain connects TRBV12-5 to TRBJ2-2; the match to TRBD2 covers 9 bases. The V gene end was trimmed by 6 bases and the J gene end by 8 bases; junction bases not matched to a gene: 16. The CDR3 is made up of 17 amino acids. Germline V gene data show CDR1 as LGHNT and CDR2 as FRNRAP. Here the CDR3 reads CASGAGTGASGIGELFF. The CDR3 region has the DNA TGTGCTAGTGGAGCCGGAACAGGGGCTAGCGGGATTGGGGAGCTGTTTTTT.